The 21 T cell receptor beta chains reported below all come from one sample, sequenced in a study of radiation and T cells in renal cell carcinoma. Documented treatment: 15 Gy SBRT to primary tumor, nephrectomy 4 weeks later. Assay: immunoSEQ multiplex PCR; the TCRdb copy retains only in-frame clones and omits some. The data hold around 21,000 clones, with around 46% observed a single time. Material: tumor tissue, obtained from a patient whose treatment included radiotherapy and nephrectomy. These receptors all stem from a woman aged 50 to 60 with renal cell carcinoma.

The J gene is TRBJ2-7, the V gene TRBV7-8; D is possibly TRBD2 (7 bases). Germline V gene lookup returns CDR1 SGHVS and CDR2 FQNEAQ. The CDR3 covers 13 residues. Trimming took 5 bases from V and 8 from J, leaving 16 bases between them. CDR3 in DNA: TGTGCCAGCAGCCAGGGGTCAGCGGGGAAGCAGTACTTC. The encoded protein is CASSQGSAGKQYF.

V is TRBV7-9 and J is TRBJ2-4; perhaps D is TRBD1 or TRBD2 (5 bases each). The germline V gene has CDR1 SEHNR and CDR2 FQNEAQ (reference sequence). The CDR3 has 13 amino acids. The V end was cut by 8 bases, the J end by 4 bases, with 12 bases between. The CDR3 DNA reads TGTGCCAGCGGTCGGGACCATAAAAACATTCAGTACTTC. Encoded protein: CASGRDHKNIQYF.

The chain couples TRBV7-8 to TRBJ2-7; unclear D gene. From germline, CDR1 is SGHVS and CDR2 FQNEAQ. The CDR3 has 14 amino acids. Trimming shortened V by 3 bases and J by 0 bases, and 9 bases separated the two germline ends. CDR3: CASSFTRISYEQYF. In nucleotides, the CDR3 is TGTGCCAGCAGCTTCACCAGGATCTCCTACGAGCAGTACTTC.

The chain couples TRBV9 to TRBJ2-3; no reliable D call. This CDR3 has 12 residues. Looked up from germline, CDR1 is SGDLS and CDR2 is YYNGEE. V dropped 0 bases and J dropped 2 bases, with 1 base sitting between them. In DNA, the CDR3 is TGTGCCAGCAGCGTAGTCACAGATACGCAGTATTTT. It is translated as CASSVVTDTQYF.

The V call is TRBV5-4, the J call TRBJ1-2; D is perhaps TRBD1 (5 bases). This CDR3 contains 13 residues. Looked up from germline, CDR1 is SGHNT and CDR2 is YYREEE (reference sequence). V lost 4 bases, J lost 3 bases, and 10 bases lay in between. The DNA for the CDR3 is TGTGCCAGCAGCCAGGGCGCGGACTATGGCTACACCTTC. This encodes CASSQGADYGYTF.

This clone was counted a few times. The rearrangement links TRBV19 to TRBJ1-2; D possibly corresponds to TRBD1 (5 bases). Trimming stripped 6 bases from V and 6 bases from J, with 14 bases between. The CDR3 runs 13 residues. Germline values: CDR1 LNHDA, CDR2 SQIVND (reference sequence). CDR3 DNA sequence: TGTGCCAGTAGGATCGGGGCGTTGGATGGCTACACCTTC. This gives the protein CASRIGALDGYTF.

V usage is TRBV6-1 and J usage is TRBJ2-7, with a weak D call TRBD1 (5 bases). V lost 8 bases, J lost 0 bases, and 8 bases lay in between. The germline CDR1 and CDR2 sequences are MNHNS and SASEGT. The CDR3 runs to 12 residues. CDR3 nucleotide sequence: TGTGCCAGCTGGGGCACCTCCTACGAGCAGTACTTC. Protein sequence: CASWGTSYEQYF.

This clone appeared once. The chain recombines TRBV2 with TRBJ2-1, with a weak D call TRBD2 (5 bases). CDR1 and CDR2 (germline): SNHLY, FYNNEI. The CDR3 consists of 14 residues. CDR3 loop: CARAVGSSYNEQFF. CDR3 sequence (DNA): TGTGCAAGAGCGGTGGGAAGCTCCTACAATGAGCAGTTCTTC.

A few counts support this clone. The chain is built from TRBV29-1 and TRBJ2-2, with 7 positions matching TRBD1. This CDR3 spans 14 amino acids. Trimming cost V 5 bases and J 6 bases; bases outside gene matches: 9. Germline CDR1 is SQVTM and CDR2 is ANQGSEA. In DNA form, the CDR3 reads TGCAGCGTTAAGGAGACAGGGACGGCCGGGGAGCTGTTTTTT. Translated, it gives CSVKETGTAGELFF.

The chain joins TRBV2 to TRBJ1-4; 10 bases map to TRBD1. This CDR3 region has 14 residues. After removal of 5 bases from V and 5 bases from J, the junction contained 2 bases not matched to a gene. Germline V gene data show CDR1 as SNHLY and CDR2 as FYNNEI. CDR3 sequence reads: CASSLDRGNEKLFF. The CDR3 coding sequence is TGTGCCAGCAGTCTGGACAGGGGGAATGAAAAACTGTTTTTT.

The chain has TRBV4-2 and TRBJ2-7; 7 bases fit TRBD1. The length of the CDR3 is 15 residues. Germline CDR1 and CDR2: LGHNA and YNFKEQ. V was clipped by 3 bases and J by 2 bases; unmatched bases: 7. The CDR3 sequence: CASSHPGQTTYEQYF. The CDR3, as DNA: TGTGCCAGCAGCCATCCGGGACAGACCACCTACGAGCAGTACTTC.

The rearrangement joins TRBV6-6 to TRBJ2-7; D not resolved. CDR1 is MNHNY, CDR2 SVGAGI, per germline (reference sequence). V lost 0 bases and J lost 5, with 2 bases in between. This CDR3 region has 11 residues. In DNA form, the CDR3 reads TGTGCCAGCAGTTACTCGAACGAGCAGTACTTC. It yields the protein CASSYSNEQYF.

The chain joins TRBV19 to TRBJ1-6, with D possibly being TRBD1 (6 bases). The CDR3 has 16 amino acids. The germline V gene has CDR1 LNHDA and CDR2 SQIVND (reference sequence). V was shortened by 4 bases and J by 8 bases, with 18 bases between the two germline ends. Here the CDR3 DNA reads TGTGCCAGTAGTACGGGGTTAACAGGGCCCGATTCACCCCTCCACTTT. Its translation is CASSTGLTGPDSPLHF.

The V and J genes are TRBV7-2 and TRBJ1-2; 9 bases agree with TRBD1. Germline trimming cut 5 bases from V and 8 bases from J; bases unmatched to any gene: 12. Germline lookup yields CDR1 SGHTA and CDR2 FQGNSA. The CDR3 covers 15 residues. The CDR3 spells CASSGWDRDVSGYTF. In nucleotides, the CDR3 is TGTGCCAGCAGCGGGTGGGACAGGGATGTCTCGGGCTACACCTTC.

This clone was detected only a few times. The chain carries TRBV14 and TRBJ2-7; 7 bases align to TRBD1. Germline loops: CDR1 SGHDN, CDR2 FVKESK. CDR3 length: 15 residues. Trimming at V came to 4 bases and at J to 1 base, leaving 7 bases not matched to a gene. CDR3 bases: TGTGCCAGCAGCCGACCCGGGACAGCATCCTACGAGCAGTACTTC. Translating it yields CASSRPGTASYEQYF.

The chain uses TRBV9 and TRBJ2-1; tentative D call: TRBD2 (6 bases). CDR3 length: 17 residues. Germline V gene sequence: CDR1 SGDLS, CDR2 YYNGEE. V was trimmed by 4 bases and J by 2 bases, leaving 19 bases between them. As DNA, the CDR3 is TGTGCCAGCAGCCCCCGAGGGAGCGGGTCTACCTACAATGAGCAGTTCTTC. Amino acid sequence: CASSPRGSGSTYNEQFF. Combining the CDR3 with reference TRBV9 and TRBJ2-1 gives the whole variable domain DSGVTQTPKHLITATGQRVTLRCSPRSGDLSVYWYQQSLDQGLQFLIQYYNGEERAKGNILERFSAQQFPDLHSELNLSSLELGDSALYFCASSPRGSGSTYNEQFFGPGTRLTVL.

This clone was detected ten times or more. The genes are TRBV19 and TRBJ1-5; 9 bases align to TRBD1. The V segment lost 6 bases and the J segment 3 bases; nucleotides outside the gene matches: 6. Germline V lookup: CDR1 LNHDA, CDR2 SQIVND (reference sequence). This CDR3 contains 15 residues. This CDR3 reads CASRRTGAFNQPQHF. As DNA, the CDR3 is TGTGCCAGTAGAAGGACAGGGGCCTTCAATCAGCCCCAGCATTTT.

The J gene is TRBJ2-5, the V gene TRBV11-1, with 8 bases matching TRBD2. Germline assignment: CDR1 SGHAT and CDR2 FQDESV (reference sequence). With V trimmed by 2 bases and J by 5 bases, 4 bases remained unmatched. CDR3 length equals 14 residues. DNA for the CDR3: TGTGCCAGCAGCTTATTTAGCGGGGAGGAGACCCAGTACTTC. This sequence encodes CASSLFSGEETQYF.

The chain joins TRBV2 to TRBJ2-2; unclear D gene. The V end lost 8 bases, the J end lost 0 bases, and 13 bases lay between the germline ends. There are 15 residues in the CDR3. The germline V gene has CDR1 SNHLY and CDR2 FYNNEI. CDR3 coding DNA: TGTGCCAGCCGCCGAGCAACCGCGAACACCGGGGAGCTGTTTTTT. This gives the protein CASRRATANTGELFF.

The J gene is TRBJ2-2, the V gene TRBV30; D is possibly TRBD2 (5 bases). Trimming took off 0 bases at V and 8 bases at J, with 16 bases between the two ends. CDR1 is GTSNPN and CDR2 is SVGIG in the germline V gene (reference sequence). This CDR3 region has 15 residues. CDR3 bases: TGTGCCTGGAGTGTATACGGGGTCGGCATAGGGGAGCTGTTTTTT. It translates to CAWSVYGVGIGELFF.

V and J are TRBV18 and TRBJ1-5; perhaps TRBD1 as D (6 bases). With 2 bases removed from V and 2 bases from J, the gap between germline ends came to 13 bases. CDR3 length: 16 residues. CDR1 and CDR2 (germline): KGHSH, LQKENI. The CDR3 sequence: CASSPTRGSGNQPQHF. Here the CDR3 DNA reads TGTGCCAGCTCACCAACAAGGGGGTCCGGCAATCAGCCCCAGCATTTT.